These T cell receptor beta chains were read from a single sample in a study of molecular identifiers for immune sequencing clone quantification. Using its own MiXCR run on the PCR reads, TCRdb lists one record per CDR3 protein. There are approximately 97,000 distinct CDR3 sequences in the sample; about 24% occur only once, and about 0.99% lies in the top ten. The material sequenced was naive CD8+ T cells from blood, with Jurkat cell RNA spiked in. The receptors were sampled from a human donor in good health. Some libraries in this study had Jurkat cell RNA spiked in. Both conserved end residues are part of each CDR3. A D gene is named only where the DNA matches it firmly. Not every row has a clone size; where given, it reads once, few, many or a size class.

D gene	clone size	CDR3 length	V gene	J gene	CDR3 DNA	CDR3 protein
-	many	17	TRBV4-3	TRBJ2-5	TGCGCCAGCAGCCAAGATCGCCTCAGAGTCAGACAAGAGACCCAGTACTTC	CASSQDRLRVRQETQYF
-	-	18	TRBV10-3	TRBJ2-6	TGTGCCATCAGTGGTGACGCGACCGGACCCTCTGGGGTCAACGTCCCGACTTTC	CAISGDATGPSGVNVPTF
TRBD1	few	15	TRBV7-9	TRBJ1-5	TGTGCCAGCAGCCCGGACAGGGACCGCGGGCAGCCCCAGCATTTT	CASSPDRDRGQPQHF
-	few	13	TRBV30	TRBJ1-1	TGTGCCTGGAGTCTGGGGGATGGAAGTGAAGCTTTCTTT	CAWSLGDGSEAFF
TRBD2	once	17	TRBV4-1	TRBJ2-3	TGCGCCAGCAGCCAAGAAGATAGCGGGTCTAGCACAAATACGCAGTATTTT	CASSQEDSGSSTNTQYF
TRBD2	many	17	TRBV7-6	TRBJ2-3	TGTGCCAGCAGCTTAGTACGAGCGGGGGCTAGCACAGATACGCAGTATTTT	CASSLVRAGASTDTQYF
-	few	14	TRBV11-3	TRBJ2-3	TGTGCCAGCAGCTTAGAGTACAGAACAGATACGCAGTATTTT	CASSLEYRTDTQYF
-	many	15	TRBV3-1	TRBJ2-3	TGTGCCAGCAGCCAAGAGGAATCCAACGCCGATACGCAGTATTTT	CASSQEESNADTQYF
-	many	15	TRBV11-2	TRBJ2-3	TGTGCCAGCAGCTTAGTTGGCGGTAGCACAGATACGCAGTATTTT	CASSLVGGSTDTQYF
TRBD1	-	14	TRBV27	TRBJ1-1	TGTGCCAACAGTCGGCAGGGGGTATGGACTGAAGCTTTCTTT	CANSRQGVWTEAFF
-	many	17	TRBV28	TRBJ2-6	TGTGCCAGGGGAGGGACATATTCTAGCTCTGGGGCCAACGTCCTGACTTTC	CARGGTYSSSGANVLTF
TRBD2	many	16	TRBV3-1	TRBJ2-3	TGTGCCAGCAGCCTCCTTACTAGCGGGAGCACAGATACGCAGTATTTT	CASSLLTSGSTDTQYF
-	many	17	TRBV4-1	TRBJ1-5	TGCGCCAGCAGCCAAGGTCGGGCCGGGGCCCGTAATCAGCCCCAGCATTTT	CASSQGRAGARNQPQHF
TRBD1	many	14	TRBV28	TRBJ1-5	TGTGCCAGCAGCCAGGGACAGGGAGGTCAGCCCCAGCATTTT	CASSQGQGGQPQHF